This T cell receptor beta chain came from a study of blood T cell repertoires in COVID-19. Germline-derived CDR1 and CDR2 are LNHDA and SQIVND (reference sequence). Trimming shortened V by 2 bases and J by 0 bases, and 8 bases separated the two germline ends. CDR3 size: 14 residues. Profiling relied on immunoSEQ multiplex PCR, and the TCRdb table lists in-frame clones only, not all of them. This repertoire shows about 160,000 clones, under 85% found once; its top ten account for around 2.8%. This receptor was obtained from a man between 65 and 85 years old with acute or convalescent COVID-19. The sequenced sample consisted of peripheral blood. This rearrangement joins TRBV19 to TRBJ2-7; D is possibly TRBD1 (6 bases). CDR3 amino acids: CASSIRTASYEQYF. The CDR3 DNA sequence: TGTGCCAGTAGTATAAGGACAGCCTCCTACGAGCAGTACTTC.